This T cell receptor beta chain was retrieved from a study of vaccination effects on CD4 cells after COVID-19. Concerning this clone: Its antigen is as yet unknown.

TCRdb's copy holds only in-frame clones and misses some; the assay was immunoSEQ multiplex PCR. In the table there are tens of thousands of clones, around 67% of which are singletons. In the ViraFEST assay, antigen-specific CD4+ clonotypes were identified by expansion after peptide-pool stimulation. The authors isolated CD4+ T cells after around 10 days of culture. The study found no prior SARS-CoV-2 infection in the vaccine recipients, who tested negative for nucleocapsid antibodies. A few million PBMC were seeded per well and grown in the presence of 10 IU/ml IL-2 and around 9 ug/ml peptides. This TCR came from a human donor who received a COVID-19 vaccine. The sequenced sample was CD4+ T cells from PBMCs cultured with SARS-CoV-2 spike peptides, obtained before COVID-19 vaccination.

The CDR3 is CAWSLSRPYEQYF. In DNA form, the CDR3 reads TGTGCCTGGAGCCTCTCCCGCCCCTACGAGCAGTACTTC. The chain is built from TRBV30 and TRBJ2-7; D uncertain. Trimming pared 3 bases from V and 2 bases from J, leaving 11 bases between. The CDR3 is 13 residues long. Germline V gene sequence: CDR1 GTSNPN, CDR2 SVGIG (reference sequence).